This entry concerns a single T cell receptor (beta chain). The data derive from a study of blood T cells in healthy people across ages. Germline CDR1 SGHDT, CDR2 YYEEEE. CDR3 length: 14 residues. The V end lost 2 bases, the J end lost 4 bases, and 10 bases lay between the germline ends. A second about 6 to 11 cycle PCR used barcoded and J-beta primers. TCRdb fed the 5' RACE reads into MiXCR, producing one record per CDR3 protein. The sample yields roughly 1.4 million distinct CDR3 sequences, around 59% seen once. Material for sequencing was blood. The chain joins TRBV5-6 to TRBJ1-5, with a possible D match to TRBD1 (5 bases). The origin of this receptor is a man aged 18 to 30 in good health. For the CDR3, the DNA is TGTGCCAGCAGCTTTTGGGGGACTAATCAGCCCCAGCATTTT. Its translation: CASSFWGTNQPQHF.